This T cell receptor beta chain stems from a study of shared clonotypes between healthy human individuals. General observations from the study: Naive CD4 clonotype sharing across four donors was about 5%.

This clone has only one observation. Its target is not known. The CDR3 runs to 17 residues. The V and J ends lost 4 bases and 3 bases respectively, with 19 bases between them. Germline V gene sequence: CDR1 MDHEN, CDR2 SYDVKM. Using immunoSEQ multiplex PCR, the repertoire was profiled, and TCRdb retains in-frame clones only, with some absent. The profile shows about 380,000 clones, roughly 96% of them singletons. The source is a man aged 25-45 years in good health. The sequenced sample was memory CD8+ T cells sorted from blood. The subset denotes: CD45RO+ cells pooled with CCR7-negative TemRA cells. V is TRBV28 and J is TRBJ2-1; maybe TRBD2 (6 bases). The CDR3 region is CASSSLPGERHYNEQFF. For the CDR3, the DNA is TGTGCCAGCAGTTCACTCCCGGGGGAGCGTCACTACAATGAGCAGTTCTTC.